This TCR beta chain was recorded in a study of blood T cells in healthy people across ages. Study outcomes and limitations: With age, beta diversity per million T cells declined roughly linearly, significantly by about 37. Naive T cell percentage and TCR beta diversity correlated strongly.

The CDR3 is 14 residues long. Germline V gene lookup returns CDR1 MNHNS and CDR2 SASEGT. Donors were systemically healthy Caucasian individuals from Russia aged roughly 6 to 100 years. About this clonotype itself: Its antigen remains unknown. A read error is possible here, since a much larger clone lies one base away.

The use of a sample-barcoded 5' primer and a J-beta primer mix characterized a second PCR of 7 to 11 cycles. TCRdb itself ran the 5' RACE reads through MiXCR, one entry per CDR3 protein. The sample has 870,000 or so distinct CDR3 sequences, 25% to 30% seen once. The source of this sequence is a woman over 75 in good health. This chain joins TRBV6-1 and TRBJ2-3, with a possible D match to TRBD1 (6 bases). The sequencing sample was made of blood. The CDR3 sequence: CVSSGQIPGDTQYF. Written as DNA, the CDR3 is TGTGTCAGCAGTGGACAGATTCCCGGAGATACGCAGTATTTT.